This T cell receptor beta chain was identified in a study of shared clonotypes between healthy human individuals. Study-wide background: Per-donor plates numbered three CD4 naive, three CD4 memory, two CD8 naive and one CD8 memory. Study outcomes and limitations: Among non-shared clonotypes, generation probabilities were lower than among those shared by all four donors. Sharing across four donors was highest in naive CD4 (around 5%) and lowest in memory CD8 (approximately 0.4%).

Trimming cost V 4 bases and J 0 bases, with 11 bases left between them. CDR3 length equals 15 residues. Germline lookup yields CDR1 MGHRA and CDR2 YSYEKL. Sequencing was performed with immunoSEQ multiplex PCR; in TCRdb, only in-frame clones are kept and a portion is missing. Of about 2 million clones in the sample, approximately 94% were seen once. Only CD45RO-negative cells positively selected for CCR7 counted as naive CD8 cells, so terminally differentiated effector memory CD45RA+ cells were excluded. Remarks on this clone: As yet, its antigen is unknown.

The sample taken for sequencing was naive CD8+ T cells sorted from blood. The chain joins TRBV4-1 to TRBJ2-3; D not resolved. This clonotype was sampled from a man between 18 and 29 years old in good health. CDR3 DNA sequence: TGCGCCAGCAGCCTAAGCGTCGCTAGCACAGATACGCAGTATTTT. Amino acids: CASSLSVASTDTQYF.